This T cell receptor beta chain is from a study of blood T cell repertoires in COVID-19. Study-level information: Samples of COVID-19 (acute and convalescent) were obtained from the United States, Italy and Spain. PBMCs, B-cell-depleted T cells, or T cells provided the cDNA or gDNA that made up the material.

V dropped 1 base and J dropped 6 bases, with 12 bases sitting between them. CDR1 SNHLY and CDR2 FYNNEI come from the germline V gene. The CDR3 has 15 residues. How the authors handled the data: Amplified reference gene primers provided the basis for estimating nucleated cell counts. Method: immunoSEQ multiplex PCR; TCRdb's copy keeps in-frame clones and lacks some. The V and J calls and clone size were taken over from that table, and D and trimming were inferred from the DNA. The table has around 110,000 clones, 75% to 95% seen once. The specimen was peripheral blood. The J gene is TRBJ2-2, the V gene TRBV2; D perhaps matches TRBD1 (5 bases). This receptor was identified in a woman aged 25 to 45 with acute or convalescent COVID-19. CDR3 region: CASSEVSGSAGELFF. The CDR3 DNA reads TGTGCCAGCAGTGAAGTTTCAGGGTCAGCCGGGGAGCTGTTTTTT.